In this sample, the clone carrying this T cell receptor beta chain turned up a few times. TCRdb processed the RT-PCR reads anew with MiXCR; each CDR3 protein has one entry. The sample has some 200,000 distinct CDR3 sequences, around 41% seen once; the top ten hold 33%. The sample originates from a study of patients and donors after allogeneic stem cell transplantation. This CDR3 is built from 14 residues. The germline V and J ends were trimmed by 4 bases and 1 base, with 10 bases remaining between them. CDR1 and CDR2 from the germline V gene are GTSNPN and SVGIG (reference sequence). This TCR derives from a human donor who was either an allogeneic HSCT recipient or a stem cell or donor lymphocyte infusion donor (not recorded which). It is not recorded whose cells these are; they may come from a transplant donor. Sequencing was carried out using blood, either unsorted or a sorted T cell fraction (not recorded which). V and J are TRBV30 and TRBJ1-4; TRBD1 is a possible D gene (5 bases). CDR3 protein: CAWTFGGTNEKLFF. The CDR3 DNA reads TGTGCCTGGACCTTTGGGGGAACTAATGAAAAACTGTTTTTT.